This entry lists 24 T cell receptor beta chains sequenced from one sample in a study of shared clonotypes between healthy human individuals. Sequenced by immunoSEQ multiplex PCR; TCRdb stores in-frame clones only, minus some. This table holds roughly 1,500,000 clones, roughly 98% found once. Sequencing was performed on naive CD4+ T cells sorted from blood. Subset specified: CD45RA+ positively selected. The receptors stem from a man aged 25-45 years in good health.

This clone was found once. This chain links TRBV7-9 with TRBJ1-5; 7 nucleotides align to TRBD1. The CDR3 loop spans 17 amino acids. Per germline, CDR1 SEHNR and CDR2 FQNEAQ (reference sequence). V lost 5 bases and J lost 0; bases outside the gene matches: 10. CDR3 sequence (DNA): TGTGCCAGCAGCCCACTGACAGGGTTACATAGCAATCAGCCCCAGCATTTT. It translates to CASSPLTGLHSNQPQHF.

J is TRBJ1-2 and V is TRBV4-1, with 10 bases aligning to TRBD1. Trimming at V came to 1 base and at J to 2 bases, leaving 1 base not matched to a gene. The CDR3 covers 15 residues. The germline V gene encodes CDR1 MGHRA and CDR2 YSYEKL. The DNA of the CDR3 is TGCGCCAGCAGCCAAGCGGGACAGGGGAACTATGGCTACACCTTC. Translating it yields CASSQAGQGNYGYTF.

The V gene is TRBV5-6, the J gene TRBJ2-7; TRBD2 is a possible D gene (6 bases). The CDR3 has 14 amino acids. V was clipped by 0 bases and J by 4 bases, with 11 bases between them. Germline CDR1 SGHDT, CDR2 YYEEEE. CDR3 region: CASSLGGVWYEQYF. The CDR3 DNA sequence: TGTGCCAGCAGCTTGGGCGGGGTCTGGTACGAGCAGTACTTC.

About this clone: Other DNA sequences within the sample encode an identical CDR3. The chain combines TRBV10-3 with TRBJ2-3, with 8 bases lining up with TRBD1. In germline, CDR1 is ENHRY, CDR2 SYGVKD. CDR3 size: 13 residues. Unmatched junction bases numbered 0, after V lost 6 bases and J lost 1 base. CDR3 bases: TGTGCCATCAGGGGACAGGGCACAGATACGCAGTATTTT. Amino acids: CAIRGQGTDTQYF.

The chain has TRBV27 and TRBJ1-2, with a possible D match to TRBD1 (5 bases). Germline V CDR1 and CDR2: MNHEY, SMNVEV (reference sequence). Trimming stripped 0 bases from V and 2 bases from J, with 13 bases between. The CDR3 is 16 amino acids. CDR3 sequence: CASSLSFGGTNYGYTF. Written as DNA, the CDR3 is TGTGCCAGCAGTTTATCCTTTGGGGGAACAAACTATGGCTACACCTTC.

This chain links TRBV11-1 with TRBJ2-1; no clear D gene. V gave up 0 bases and J gave up 0 bases, with 12 bases separating them. The V gene's germline CDR1 is SGHAT and CDR2 FQDESV (reference sequence). The CDR3 totals 17 residues. The CDR3 protein is CASSLARLGSSYNEQFF. CDR3 coding DNA: TGTGCCAGCAGCTTAGCGCGTCTGGGTAGCTCCTACAATGAGCAGTTCTTC. Based on the CDR3 plus reference TRBV11-1 and TRBJ2-1, the full variable domain is EAEVAQSPRYKITEKSQAVAFWCDPISGHATLYWYRQILGQGPELLVQFQDESVVDDSQLPKDRFSAERLKGVDSTLKIQPAELGDSAMYLCASSLARLGSSYNEQFFGPGTRLTVL.

The gene calls are TRBV29-1 and TRBJ2-7, with D perhaps matching TRBD1 (7 bases). Between the trimmed V and J ends, which lost 3 bases and 4 bases, there was a span of 13 bases. Germline loops: CDR1 SQVTM, CDR2 ANQGSEA. The CDR3 sequence is 13 residues long. The DNA of the CDR3 is TGCAGCGTTGAGGGCAGGGGGGTTTACGAGCAGTACTTC. Its protein product is CSVEGRGVYEQYF.

The chain employs TRBV28 and TRBJ2-1, with D possibly being TRBD1 or TRBD2 (5 bases each). The length of the CDR3 is 17 residues. The ends were cut back, 4 bases at V and 2 bases at J, with 18 bases in the middle. Germline V CDR1 and CDR2: MDHEN, SYDVKM. As DNA, the CDR3 is TGTGCCAGCAGTTCCTACTGGGGACGGGTTACCTACAATGAGCAGTTCTTC. Translated, it gives CASSSYWGRVTYNEQFF.

This sequence joins TRBV6-6 and TRBJ2-1; D may match TRBD1 or TRBD2 (7 bases each). V was cut by 4 bases and J by 7 bases, with 17 bases left in between. Per germline, CDR1 MNHNY and CDR2 SVGAGI (reference sequence). This CDR3 contains 15 residues. The CDR3 bases are TGTGCCAGCAGTTCGCGGGGAGGGGGCGAAAATGAGCAGTTCTTC. Translation gives CASSSRGGGENEQFF.

The chain carries TRBV4-1 and TRBJ2-6, with D perhaps TRBD1 or TRBD2 (5 bases each). This CDR3 has 19 residues. The germline gives CDR1 MGHRA, CDR2 YSYEKL. Trimming pared 0 bases from V and 1 base from J, leaving 16 bases between. CDR3 residues: CASSQESGTMSSGANVLTF. The CDR3 nucleotides read TGCGCCAGCAGCCAAGAAAGTGGGACGATGAGTTCTGGGGCCAACGTCCTGACTTTC.

This chain uses TRBV7-9 with TRBJ2-5; a weak D match, TRBD1 (6 bases). The ends were cut back, 2 bases at V and 3 bases at J, with 16 bases in the middle. This CDR3 is 16 amino acids long. Looked up from germline, CDR1 is SEHNR and CDR2 is FQNEAQ (reference sequence). This CDR3 is CASSLWAGVSKETQYF. The CDR3 DNA sequence: TGTGCCAGCAGCTTATGGGCAGGGGTATCCAAAGAGACCCAGTACTTC.

The rearrangement joins TRBV4-2 to TRBJ1-5, with D hard to call. Germline CDR1 reads LGHNA; CDR2 reads YNFKEQ. Trimming took 0 bases from V and 0 from J, leaving 15 bases between them. CDR3 length: 18 amino acids. For the CDR3, the DNA is TGTGCCAGCAGCCAAGATATTAGAGCGTTCTATAGCAATCAGCCCCAGCATTTT. Protein: CASSQDIRAFYSNQPQHF.

The J gene is TRBJ2-3, the V gene TRBV5-1; 7 positions match TRBD2. V lost 4 bases, J lost 7 bases, and 15 bases stayed unmatched. CDR3 length: 16 amino acids. In germline, CDR1 is SGHRS, CDR2 YFSETQ. The CDR3 DNA follows: TGCGCCAGCAGCCCCGGTGGGGCAGGGAGGGTCCATACGCAGTATTTT. Translating it yields CASSPGGAGRVHTQYF.

The J gene is TRBJ2-3, the V gene TRBV10-3; 8 bases line up with TRBD2. There are 17 residues in the CDR3. The V and J ends lost 4 bases and 0 bases, in that order; junction bases with no gene match: 9. The V gene's germline CDR1 is ENHRY and CDR2 SYGVKD. The CDR3 sequence: CAISGTSRETSTDTQYF. The CDR3 DNA sequence: TGTGCCATCAGTGGGACTAGCCGAGAGACTAGCACAGATACGCAGTATTTT.

This rearrangement joins TRBV5-8 to TRBJ2-7, with 7 nucleotides matching TRBD2. V dropped 2 bases and J dropped 2; count of bases not matched to a gene: 13. CDR1 SGHTS and CDR2 YDEGEE come from the germline V gene. This CDR3 region has 17 residues. CDR3 in amino acids: CASSFGLLSGGAYEQYF. Written as DNA, the CDR3 is TGTGCCAGCAGCTTTGGCCTTCTTTCGGGGGGAGCCTACGAGCAGTACTTC.

The V gene is TRBV27, the J gene TRBJ2-1, with 10 bases lining up with TRBD2. This CDR3 is built from 17 residues. Germline-derived CDR1 and CDR2 are MNHEY and SMNVEV (reference sequence). Trimming took 1 base from V and 3 from J; bases not matched to a gene: 6. The DNA for the CDR3 is TGTGCCAGCAGTTTATTCCGTAGCGGGAGGATCTACAATGAGCAGTTCTTC. Translation: CASSLFRSGRIYNEQFF.

The chain recombines TRBV9 with TRBJ2-6; TRBD1 is a possible D gene (5 bases). This CDR3 has 16 amino acids. The germline gives CDR1 SGDLS, CDR2 YYNGEE. The germline V and J ends were trimmed by 0 bases and 4 bases, with 11 bases remaining between them. CDR3 sequence reads: CASSVEGFGGANVLTF. As DNA, the CDR3 is TGTGCCAGCAGCGTAGAGGGGTTTGGCGGGGCCAACGTCCTGACTTTC.

The chain couples TRBV28 to TRBJ1-3; TRBD1 agrees at 7 bases. The CDR3 spans 18 residues. The V gene end was trimmed by 7 bases and the J gene end by 0 bases; junction bases not matched to a gene: 15. CDR1 is MDHEN and CDR2 is SYDVKM in the germline V gene. Here the CDR3 DNA reads TGTGCCAGCACCTCCCTTGGGACAGCCCGACTCTCTGGAAACACCATATATTTT. Its translation: CASTSLGTARLSGNTIYF.

The chain combines TRBV7-3 with TRBJ2-2; TRBD1 agrees at 8 bases. Germline V lookup: CDR1 SGHTA, CDR2 FQGTGA. The CDR3 consists of 13 residues. V was pared by 4 bases and J by 13 bases, with 8 bases of the junction left unmatched. The CDR3 spells CASSSQQGGGLFF. DNA of the CDR3: TGTGCCAGCAGCTCCCAACAGGGGGGCGGGCTGTTTTTT.

The rearrangement links TRBV5-1 to TRBJ1-2, with 7 bases lining up with TRBD1. V was clipped by 2 bases and J by 5 bases; unmatched bases: 9. The CDR3 contains 15 residues. Germline V gene sequence: CDR1 SGHRS, CDR2 YFSETQ. The DNA of the CDR3 is TGCGCCAGCAGCTTAGACAGGGACGCCCAGTATGGCTACACCTTC. Translating gives CASSLDRDAQYGYTF.

This clone has at least ten counts. V is TRBV30 and J is TRBJ1-2; the D gene is possibly TRBD1 (6 bases). CDR3 length: 15 residues. Germline V gives CDR1 GTSNPN, CDR2 SVGIG (reference sequence). V lost 5 bases, J lost 2 bases, and 18 bases lay in between. CDR3 nucleotides: TGTGCCTGGGTTTGGGGGGGCTTAACAAACTATGGCTACACCTTC. Its translation: CAWVWGGLTNYGYTF.

This chain uses TRBV13 with TRBJ2-1; maybe TRBD2 (6 bases). CDR1 is PRHDT and CDR2 is FYEKMQ in the germline V gene (reference sequence). The CDR3 is 11 residues long. Between the trimmed V and J ends, which lost 8 bases and 9 bases, there was a span of 11 bases. The DNA of the CDR3 is TGTGCCAGCGCACGGGAGACTGAGCAGTTCTTC. This encodes CASARETEQFF.

This rearrangement joins TRBV2 to TRBJ2-7, with D possibly being TRBD1 (6 bases). V lost 8 bases to trimming and J lost 6 bases, with 14 bases between them. Germline CDR1 reads SNHLY; CDR2 reads FYNNEI. CDR3 length equals 12 residues. Written as DNA, the CDR3 is TGTGCCAGCGGTGGGGGCAGTCGCGAGCAGTACTTC. It codes for CASGGGSREQYF.

V is TRBV11-2 and J is TRBJ2-1; 9 bases fit TRBD2. This CDR3 contains 14 residues. Germline V lookup: CDR1 SGHAT, CDR2 FQNNGV. With 0 bases clipped from V and 10 bases from J, the junction kept 4 bases outside the gene matches. CDR3 nucleotides: TGTGCCAGCAGCTTAGACGGTACTAGCGGGGAGCAGTTCTTC. This gives the protein CASSLDGTSGEQFF.